This entry features one TCR beta chain sequence. The V and J ends lost 0 bases and 2 bases respectively, with 14 bases between them. There are 17 residues in the CDR3. Germline CDR1 LNHNV, CDR2 YYDKDF (reference sequence). This sample was taken from a study of T cell changes during pregnancy in multiple sclerosis. The table came from immunoSEQ multiplex PCR; TCRdb's copy has only in-frame clones and leaves some out. Of 45,000 to 60,000 clones listed, 85% to 95% are singletons. The origin of this receptor is a female donor with multiple sclerosis, enrolled in a pregnancy study. The specimen was CD4+ T cells from peripheral blood mononuclear cells, collected in the third trimester of pregnancy. The chain links TRBV15 to TRBJ1-3; unclear D gene. The CDR3 sequence: CATSRDLDSGPGNTIYF. DNA of the CDR3: TGTGCCACCAGCAGAGACCTGGACTCGGGCCCTGGAAACACCATATATTTT.